A single sample gave rise to the 24 T cell receptor beta chains below, sequenced in a study of spatial heterogeneity in lung cancer. TCRdb re-called the 5' RACE reads with MiXCR, one entry per CDR3 protein. The table lists about 43,000 distinct CDR3 sequences, 20% to 25% of them singletons. Time point in this sample: blood at routine non-recurrence follow-up after resection. This sample comprised PBMCs, obtained at follow-up. These receptors were collected from a female donor with early-stage non-small cell lung cancer.

This chain uses TRBV19 with TRBJ1-1; weak D call: TRBD1 (5 bases). The germline gives CDR1 LNHDA, CDR2 SQIVND (reference sequence). This CDR3 is 13 amino acids long. Trimming left V 8 bases short and J 4 bases short, with 14 bases between. The CDR3 DNA is TGTGCCAGTGACACGTGGGGGGGCACTGAAGCTTTCTTT. Residues: CASDTWGGTEAFF.

There are many counts of this clonotype. The chain combines TRBV7-9 with TRBJ2-7; maybe TRBD1 (5 bases). The germline V gene has CDR1 SEHNR and CDR2 FQNEAQ (reference sequence). With 2 bases removed from V and 6 bases from J, the gap between germline ends came to 11 bases. The CDR3 is 13 amino acids. The CDR3 loop reads CASSLKGEGEQYF. CDR3 DNA sequence: TGTGCCAGCAGCTTAAAAGGGGAAGGCGAGCAGTACTTC.

The rearrangement joins TRBV5-4 to TRBJ2-5; D is undetermined. Germline CDR1 reads SGHNT; CDR2 reads YYREEE (reference sequence). The CDR3 spans 13 residues. The V gene lost 1 base and the J gene lost 4 bases, with 8 bases spanning the gap. The CDR3 spells CASSLSLGETQYF. As DNA, the CDR3 is TGTGCCAGCAGCTTGTCTTTGGGAGAGACCCAGTACTTC.

The J gene is TRBJ2-1, the V gene TRBV9; tentatively, D is TRBD1 or TRBD2 (6 bases each). Germline loops: CDR1 SGDLS, CDR2 YYNGEE. The CDR3 consists of 14 residues. V lost 2 bases and J 10 bases, leaving 16 bases between the germline ends. The CDR3 sequence is CASSVTPLGGEQFF. In DNA form, the CDR3 reads TGTGCCAGCAGCGTCACCCCGCTAGGGGGGGAGCAGTTCTTC.

This clonotype was seen more than once but under ten times. V usage is TRBV6-5 and J usage is TRBJ1-1, with TRBD1 matching over 7 bases. V lost 7 bases, J lost 1 base, and 9 bases stayed unmatched. The germline gives CDR1 MNHEY, CDR2 SVGAGI. The CDR3 is 15 amino acids. CDR3 in amino acids: CASTPPGTANTEAFF. The CDR3 nucleotides read TGTGCCAGCACCCCCCCCGGGACAGCGAACACTGAAGCTTTCTTT.

In its sample, this clonotype was seen a few times. The chain joins TRBV14 to TRBJ1-4; the D is unclear. The ends were cut back, 1 base at V and 5 bases at J, with 8 bases in the middle. Germline V gene data show CDR1 as SGHDN and CDR2 as FVKESK. The CDR3 runs 14 residues. The CDR3 DNA follows: TGTGCCAGCAGCCAAGTAGACCAAAATGAAAAACTGTTTTTT. It specifies CASSQVDQNEKLFF.

The chain joins TRBV7-3 to TRBJ2-2, with D perhaps matching TRBD2 (6 bases). CDR1 and CDR2 (germline): SGHTA, FQGTGA. Trimming removed 5 bases at V and 3 bases at J, with 13 bases between. The CDR3 consists of 15 residues. The DNA of the CDR3 is TGTGCCAGCAGCCGGGTTGGAGGGGACACCGGGGAGCTGTTTTTT. As protein: CASSRVGGDTGELFF.

There are a few counts of this clonotype. J is TRBJ2-3 and V is TRBV20-1; 8 positions agree with TRBD2. In germline, CDR1 is DFQATT, CDR2 SNEGSKA (reference sequence). This CDR3 spans 12 amino acids. Trimming removed 5 bases from V and 11 bases from J; junction bases left unmatched: 9. CDR3 sequence reads: CSAHRPLAVQYF. The CDR3 DNA reads as TGCAGTGCTCACCGCCCACTAGCGGTGCAGTATTTT.

This chain links TRBV12-3 or TRBV12-4 with TRBJ2-5, with 8 bases matching TRBD2. After removal of 6 bases from V and 4 bases from J, the junction contained 4 bases not matched to a gene. CDR3 length: 13 residues. The CDR3 nucleotides read TGTGCCAGCAGCGGGACTAGGGGAGAGACCCAGTACTTC. Amino acid sequence: CASSGTRGETQYF.

The gene calls are TRBV19 and TRBJ2-1; 8 nucleotides agree with TRBD2. The CDR3 is 16 amino acids. V lost 4 bases to trimming and J lost 4 bases; unmatched junction nucleotides: 9. Germline lookup yields CDR1 LNHDA and CDR2 SQIVND (reference sequence). The CDR3 here is CASSRGAGVQYNEQFF. The CDR3, as DNA: TGTGCCAGTAGTAGAGGAGCGGGGGTCCAATACAATGAGCAGTTCTTC.

The rearrangement links TRBV30 to TRBJ2-3; TRBD1 or TRBD2 may be the D gene (5 bases each). The CDR3 length is 12 residues. Per germline, CDR1 GTSNPN and CDR2 SVGIG (reference sequence). Trimming shortened V by 5 bases and J by 9 bases, and 15 bases separated the two germline ends. CDR3 DNA: TGTGCCTGGTCACAAGACAGCGGCACGCAGTATTTT. Protein product: CAWSQDSGTQYF.

This clonotype was found a few times. The chain has TRBV20-1 and TRBJ1-5, with D uncertain. Germline V gene data show CDR1 as DFQATT and CDR2 as SNEGSKA (reference sequence). The germline V and J ends were trimmed by 1 base and 0 bases, with 7 bases remaining between them. The CDR3 contains 14 residues. DNA of the CDR3: TGCAGTGCTAGAGTCCCAGGTAGCAATCAGCCCCAGCATTTT. Encoded protein: CSARVPGSNQPQHF.

The chain carries TRBV7-3 and TRBJ2-7, with D possibly being TRBD2 (6 bases). The CDR3 has 14 residues. Germline CDR1 reads SGHTA; CDR2 reads FQGTGA. V shed 1 base and J shed 5 bases, with 12 bases lying between them. This CDR3 reads CASSLIGSDHEQYF. CDR3 sequence (DNA): TGTGCCAGCAGCTTAATCGGGAGCGACCACGAGCAGTACTTC. Complete variable domain (other parts from reference TRBV7-3 and TRBJ2-7): GAGVSQTPSNKVTEKGKYVELRCDPISGHTALYWYRQSLGQGPEFLIYFQGTGAADDSGLPNDRFFAVRPEGSVSTLKIQRTERGDSAVYLCASSLIGSDHEQYFGPGTRLTVT.

The rearrangement uses TRBV28 and TRBJ2-7; 7 bases are shared with TRBD1. The CDR3 sequence is 15 residues long. From germline, CDR1 is MDHEN and CDR2 SYDVKM. The V gene end was trimmed by 4 bases and the J gene end by 9 bases; junction bases not matched to a gene: 15. The CDR3 protein is CASSSQTGQVSGQYF. For the CDR3, the DNA is TGTGCCAGCAGTTCCCAAACCGGACAGGTCTCGGGGCAGTACTTC.

The chain couples TRBV21-1 to TRBJ2-5. TRBV21-1 is a recognized pseudogene. The CDR3 has 11 residues. In DNA form, the CDR3 reads TGTGCCAGCAGATGGGAAGAGACCCAGTACTTC. This translates into CASRWEETQYF.

This clonotype showed up many times. The J gene is TRBJ2-7, the V gene TRBV7-2; TRBD1 is a possible D gene (5 bases). The CDR3 is 15 amino acids. Germline CDR1 SGHTA, CDR2 FQGNSA. Trimming stripped 5 bases from V and 4 bases from J, with 18 bases between. The DNA for the CDR3 is TGTGCCAGCAGCCCTCAAGTTGGCCAGGGTTACGAGCAGTACTTC. Residues: CASSPQVGQGYEQYF. Supplemented by reference TRBV7-2 and TRBJ2-7, the full variable domain reads GAGVSQSPSNKVTEKGKDVELRCDPISGHTALYWYRQSLGQGLEFLIYFQGNSAPDKSGLPSDRFSAERTGGSVSTLTIQRTQQEDSAVYLCASSPQVGQGYEQYFGPGTRLTVT.

This clonotype has more than one count but fewer than ten. The chain uses TRBV4-1 and TRBJ2-5; TRBD2 matches at 11 bases. V dropped 0 bases and J dropped 5; count of bases not matched to a gene: 8. The CDR3 is 17 amino acids. Germline CDR1 and CDR2: MGHRA and YSYEKL. CDR3 protein: CASSQEVLAGGPETQYF. The DNA for the CDR3 is TGCGCCAGCAGCCAAGAGGTTTTAGCGGGGGGGCCGGAGACCCAGTACTTC.

In its sample, this clonotype was seen a few times. This chain joins TRBV2 and TRBJ2-7, with D unresolved. Per the germline V gene, CDR1 is SNHLY and CDR2 is FYNNEI. The CDR3 consists of 15 residues. V was clipped by 4 bases and J by 0 bases, with 13 bases between them. The CDR3 sequence: CASSGDISGSYEQYF. CDR3 DNA sequence: TGTGCCAGCAGTGGGGATATTAGTGGCTCCTACGAGCAGTACTTC.

The V gene is TRBV28, the J gene TRBJ2-5; no clear D gene. Per germline, CDR1 MDHEN and CDR2 SYDVKM. This CDR3 has 13 residues. V was trimmed by 2 bases and J by 5 bases, leaving 9 bases between them. In nucleotides, the CDR3 is TGTGCCAGCAGTTTAGAGGTATTGGAGACCCAGTACTTC. Translating it yields CASSLEVLETQYF.

This clonotype was counted ten times or more. The CDR3 protein is CASRDSVSSYNEQFF. CDR3 in DNA: TGTGCCAGCAGAGACTCCGTGAGCTCCTACAATGAGCAGTTCTTC. This sequence joins TRBV6-7 and TRBJ2-1; D gene uncertain. TRBV6-7 is an open reading frame whose function is uncertain. The V and J ends lost 6 bases and 0 bases respectively, with 12 bases between them. The CDR3 runs 15 residues.

In regard to this clonotype: At one of its ends the junction is not consistent with the germline gene, which may arise from a read error. The rearrangement joins TRBV20-1 to TRBJ2-7; maybe TRBD2 (6 bases). This CDR3 is 15 amino acids long. CDR1 and CDR2 from the germline V gene are DFQATT and SNEGSKA (reference sequence). CDR3 nucleotides: TGCAGTGCTAGGGAACCTCCGGGACTGAACTACGAGCACTACTTC. Its translation is CSAREPPGLNYEHYF.

The CDR3 protein is CASSRGDFGYEQYF. CDR3 sequence (DNA): TGTGCCAGCTCGAGGGGGGACTTCGGCTACGAGCAGTACTTC. The chain uses TRBV3-1 and TRBJ2-7; D may match TRBD1 or TRBD2 (6 bases each). Trimming removed 8 bases from V and 3 bases from J, with 17 bases in between. This CDR3 region has 14 residues. Germline V lookup: CDR1 LGHDT, CDR2 YNNKEL (reference sequence).

This clonotype showed up just a few times. The V gene is TRBV4-2, the J gene TRBJ1-5; 7 bases fit TRBD1. The germline V gene has CDR1 LGHNA and CDR2 YNFKEQ. CDR3 length equals 16 residues. J lost 5 bases, V lost 0 bases, and 7 bases had no gene match. The CDR3 DNA is TGTGCCAGCAGCCAAGATCCCGGCAGGGGGGATCAGCCCCAGCATTTT. This translates into CASSQDPGRGDQPQHF.

This clonotype was detected many times. The chain links TRBV18 to TRBJ1-2; TRBD1 aligns across 9 bases. The J segment lost 6 bases and the V segment lost 3 bases, leaving 11 bases of the junction unmatched. CDR1 and CDR2 (germline): KGHSH, LQKENI. The CDR3 has 16 residues. Here the CDR3 reads CASSPWAGTGSDGYTF. The CDR3 DNA reads TGTGCCAGCTCACCCTGGGCCGGGACAGGGAGTGATGGCTACACCTTC.